This T cell receptor beta chain was obtained from a study of blood T cell repertoires in COVID-19. Clones were read by immunoSEQ multiplex PCR, and TCRdb kept only the in-frame ones, dropping some. The repertoire holds some 110,000 clones, with 65% to 80% as singletons. V lost 6 bases to trimming and J lost 7 bases, with 22 bases between them. Germline V CDR1 and CDR2: SEHNR, FQNEAQ (reference sequence). The CDR3 is made up of 16 amino acids. Specimen: peripheral blood. The TCR sequence derives from a man aged 70 or older with acute or convalescent COVID-19. The V gene is TRBV7-9, the J gene TRBJ1-3; D is perhaps TRBD1 (6 bases). DNA of the CDR3: TGTGCCAGCAGTTACTGGGACACTACACGCGGGAACACCATATATTTT. It is translated as CASSYWDTTRGNTIYF.